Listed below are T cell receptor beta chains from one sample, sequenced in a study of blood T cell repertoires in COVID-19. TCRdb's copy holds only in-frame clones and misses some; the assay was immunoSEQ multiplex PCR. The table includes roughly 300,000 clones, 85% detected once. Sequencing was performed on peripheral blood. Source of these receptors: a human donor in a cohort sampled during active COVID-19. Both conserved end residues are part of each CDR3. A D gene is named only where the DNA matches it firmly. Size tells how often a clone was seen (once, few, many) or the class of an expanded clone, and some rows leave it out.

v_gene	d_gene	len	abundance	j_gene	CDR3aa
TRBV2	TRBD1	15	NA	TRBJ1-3	CASKRDSTIGNTIYF
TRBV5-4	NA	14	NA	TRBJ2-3	CASSLFGGTDTQYF
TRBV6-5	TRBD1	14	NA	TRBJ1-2	CASSYSQGDYGYTF
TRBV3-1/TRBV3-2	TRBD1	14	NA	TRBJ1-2	CASSHLTGEGGYTF
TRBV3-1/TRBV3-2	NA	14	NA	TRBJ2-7	CASSQNGGNYEQYF
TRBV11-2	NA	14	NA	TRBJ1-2	CASSRYEGVPGYTF
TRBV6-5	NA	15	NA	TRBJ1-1	CASSKGRGLSTEAFF
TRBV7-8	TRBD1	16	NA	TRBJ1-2	CASSLAETGGFYGYTF
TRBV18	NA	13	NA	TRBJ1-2	CASSPDIYYGYTF
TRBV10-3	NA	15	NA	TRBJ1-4	CAISESMSPNEKLFF
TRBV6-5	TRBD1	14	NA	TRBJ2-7	CASRSGQGLGEQYF
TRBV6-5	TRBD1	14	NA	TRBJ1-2	CASVEGTGRYGYTF
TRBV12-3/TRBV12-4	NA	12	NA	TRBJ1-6	CASSLLNSPLHF
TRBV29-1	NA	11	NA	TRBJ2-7	CSVAISYEQYF
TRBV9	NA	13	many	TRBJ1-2	CASSLLGPYGYTF
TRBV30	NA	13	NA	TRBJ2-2	CAWSAFSAGELFF
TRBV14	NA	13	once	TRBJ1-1	CASSQDRGKEAFF
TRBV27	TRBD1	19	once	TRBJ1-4	CASSRRIGTGDTTNEKLFF
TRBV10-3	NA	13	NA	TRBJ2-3	CAISESEADTQYF
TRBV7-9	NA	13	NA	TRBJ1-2	CASSLGAGDGYTF
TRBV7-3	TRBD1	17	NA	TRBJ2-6	CASSLTGQGSGANVLTF
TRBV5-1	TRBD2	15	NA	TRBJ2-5	CASNSGRGGPETQYF
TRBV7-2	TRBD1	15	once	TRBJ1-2	CASSPDHPGGWGYTF
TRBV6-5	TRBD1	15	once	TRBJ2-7	CASSYSGQGRGEQYF
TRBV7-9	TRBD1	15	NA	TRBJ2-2	CASSLARQGIGELFF
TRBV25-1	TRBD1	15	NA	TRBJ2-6	CATTDRISGANVLTF
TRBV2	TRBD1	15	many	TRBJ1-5	CASSESRGHNQPQHF
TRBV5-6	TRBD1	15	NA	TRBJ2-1	CASSGDRGSYNEQFF
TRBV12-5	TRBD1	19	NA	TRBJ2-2	CASGSYVWTGKTFTGELFF
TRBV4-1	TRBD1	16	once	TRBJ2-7	CASSQESAGGAYEQYF
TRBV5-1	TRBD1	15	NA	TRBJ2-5	CASSLVGQGQETQYF
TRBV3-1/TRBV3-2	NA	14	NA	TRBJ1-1	CASSQARDLAAAFF
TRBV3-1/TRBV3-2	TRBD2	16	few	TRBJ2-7	CASSPLMGGGTYEQYF
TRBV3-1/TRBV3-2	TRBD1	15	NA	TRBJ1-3	CASNHQGVKGNTIYF
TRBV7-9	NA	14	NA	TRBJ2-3	CASRWGGVRDTQYF
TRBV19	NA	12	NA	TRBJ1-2	CASSKQHYGYTF
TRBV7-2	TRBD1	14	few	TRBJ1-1	CASRVGTGADEAFF
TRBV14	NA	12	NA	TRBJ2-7	CASSPSSYEQYF
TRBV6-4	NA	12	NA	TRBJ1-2	CAITGHGYGYTF
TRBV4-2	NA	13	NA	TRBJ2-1	CASSPGGYNEQFF
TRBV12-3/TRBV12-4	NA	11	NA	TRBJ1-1	CASSFFAEAFF
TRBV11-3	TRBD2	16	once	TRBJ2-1	CASSPGGSGGRREQFF
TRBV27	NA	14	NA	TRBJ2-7	CASSRGQITYEQYF
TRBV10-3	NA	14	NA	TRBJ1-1	CAISESRDITEAFF
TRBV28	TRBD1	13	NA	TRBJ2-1	CASSFRGRDREFF
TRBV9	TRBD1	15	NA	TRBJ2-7	CASSEGQGISYEQYF
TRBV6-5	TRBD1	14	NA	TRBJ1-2	CASRQGQGGYGYTF
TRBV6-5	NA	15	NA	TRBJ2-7	CASSYGGTVSYEQYF
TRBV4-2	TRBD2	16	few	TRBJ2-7	CASSQDVRGGYYEQYF
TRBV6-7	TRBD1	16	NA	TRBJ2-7	CASSYPDRFSSYEQYF
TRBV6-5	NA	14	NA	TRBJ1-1	CASSYEPGNTEAFF
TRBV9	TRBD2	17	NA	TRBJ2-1	CASSFGTSGGAMNEQFF
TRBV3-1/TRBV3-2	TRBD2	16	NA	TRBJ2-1	CASSPLAGGAYNEQFF
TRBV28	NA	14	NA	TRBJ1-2	CASSSGGQVYGYTF